This T cell receptor (beta chain) was identified in a study of T cells in narcolepsy. Sequencing used immunoSEQ multiplex PCR; TCRdb keeps in-frame clones, though not all of them. Of about 30,000 clones listed, under 85% were seen once; the top ten hold approximately 0.91%. The CDR3 covers 12 residues. The germline V and J ends were trimmed by 5 bases and 3 bases, with 11 bases remaining between them. CDR1 and CDR2 from the germline V gene are GTSNPN and SVGIG (reference sequence). The source material was CD45RA- memory CD4+ T cells from PBMCs. The chain is built from TRBV30 and TRBJ2-7, with D perhaps matching TRBD1 (5 bases). This clonotype was sampled from a human donor with narcolepsy. In DNA form, the CDR3 reads TGTGCCTGGCAGGGTTCTGGCTACGAGCAGTACTTC. This gives the protein CAWQGSGYEQYF.